This T cell receptor (beta chain) was obtained from a study of control samples from healthy donors and cancer patients. From germline, CDR1 is MNHEY and CDR2 SMNVEV (reference sequence). The CDR3 is made up of 16 amino acids. The ends were cut back, 6 bases at V and 1 base at J, with 16 bases in the middle. The protocol was immunoSEQ multiplex PCR, while the TCRdb copy is restricted to in-frame clones and leaves out a portion. This table holds just over 150,000 clones, about 94% found once. Sequenced input: blood. The chain is built from TRBV27 and TRBJ1-5; D possibly corresponds to TRBD1 (6 bases). The source of this sequence is a man aged 45-60 years in good health. The CDR3 here is CASRSNQGLSNQPQHF. The CDR3 coding sequence is TGTGCCAGCAGAAGCAACCAGGGGTTAAGCAATCAGCCCCAGCATTTT.